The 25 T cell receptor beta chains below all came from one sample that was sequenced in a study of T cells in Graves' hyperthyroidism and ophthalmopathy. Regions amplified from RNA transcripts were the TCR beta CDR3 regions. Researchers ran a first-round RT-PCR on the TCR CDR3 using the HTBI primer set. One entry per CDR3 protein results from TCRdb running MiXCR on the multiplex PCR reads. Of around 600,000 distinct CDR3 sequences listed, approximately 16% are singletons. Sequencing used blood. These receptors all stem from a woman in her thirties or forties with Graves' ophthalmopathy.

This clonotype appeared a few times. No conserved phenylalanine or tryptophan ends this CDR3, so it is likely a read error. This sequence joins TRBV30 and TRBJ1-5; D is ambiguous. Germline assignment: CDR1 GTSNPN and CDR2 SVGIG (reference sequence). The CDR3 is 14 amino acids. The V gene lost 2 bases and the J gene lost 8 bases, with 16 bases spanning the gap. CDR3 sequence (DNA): TGTGCCTGGAGTTCAGCCCGGGGAGAGGAGCCCCAGCATCTT. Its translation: CAWSSARGEEPQHL.

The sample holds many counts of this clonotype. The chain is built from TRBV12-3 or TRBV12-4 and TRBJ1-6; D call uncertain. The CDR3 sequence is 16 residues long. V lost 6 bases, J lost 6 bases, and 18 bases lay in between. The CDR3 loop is CASSPDVGTANSPLHF. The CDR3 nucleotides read TGTGCCAGCAGCCCCGACGTAGGAACCGCTAATTCACCCCTCCACTTT.

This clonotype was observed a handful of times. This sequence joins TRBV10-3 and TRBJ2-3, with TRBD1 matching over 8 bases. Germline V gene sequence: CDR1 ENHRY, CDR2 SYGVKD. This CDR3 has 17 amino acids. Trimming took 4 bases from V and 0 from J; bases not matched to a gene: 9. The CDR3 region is CAISGQQGGTSTDTQYF. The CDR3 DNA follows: TGTGCCATCAGTGGTCAACAGGGGGGAACGAGCACAGATACGCAGTATTTT.

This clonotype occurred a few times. DNA for the CDR3: TGTGCCAGTAGTAAGGGGTCGGGCAATCAGCCCCAGCATTTT. Residues: CASSKGSGNQPQHF. J is TRBJ1-5 and V is TRBV19, with TRBD1 as a possible D gene (5 bases). In germline, CDR1 is LNHDA, CDR2 SQIVND (reference sequence). The CDR3 extends over 14 amino acids. V shed 4 bases and J shed 2 bases, with 9 bases lying between them.

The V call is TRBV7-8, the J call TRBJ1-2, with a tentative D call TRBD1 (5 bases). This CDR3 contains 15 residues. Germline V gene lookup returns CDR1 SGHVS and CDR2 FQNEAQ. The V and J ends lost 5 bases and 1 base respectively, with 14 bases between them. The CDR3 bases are TGTGCCAGCAGCCCGATGGGGGGAAGTAACTATGGCTACACCTTC. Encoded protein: CASSPMGGSNYGYTF.

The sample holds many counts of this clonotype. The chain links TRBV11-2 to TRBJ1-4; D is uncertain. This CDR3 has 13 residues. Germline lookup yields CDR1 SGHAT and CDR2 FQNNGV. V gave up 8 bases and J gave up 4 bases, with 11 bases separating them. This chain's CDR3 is CASAGRINEKLFF. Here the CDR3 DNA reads TGTGCCAGCGCGGGAAGGATTAATGAAAAACTGTTTTTT.

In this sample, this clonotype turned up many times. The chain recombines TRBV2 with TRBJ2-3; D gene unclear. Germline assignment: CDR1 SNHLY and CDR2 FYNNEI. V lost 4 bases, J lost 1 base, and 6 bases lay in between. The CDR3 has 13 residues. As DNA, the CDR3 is TGTGCCAGCAGTGTTCTCCGCACAGATACGCAGTATTTT. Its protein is CASSVLRTDTQYF.

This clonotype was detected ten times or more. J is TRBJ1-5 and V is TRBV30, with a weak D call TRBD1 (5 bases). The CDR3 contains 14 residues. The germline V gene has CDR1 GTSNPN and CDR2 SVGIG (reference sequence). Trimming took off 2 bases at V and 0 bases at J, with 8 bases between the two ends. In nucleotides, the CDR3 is TGTGCCTGGAGTTTAGGGGTTAGCAATCAGCCCCAGCATTTT. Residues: CAWSLGVSNQPQHF.

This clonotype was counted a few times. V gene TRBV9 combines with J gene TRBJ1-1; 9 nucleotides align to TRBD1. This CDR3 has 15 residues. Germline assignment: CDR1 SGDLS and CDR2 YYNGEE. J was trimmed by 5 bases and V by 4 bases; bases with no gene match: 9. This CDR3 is CASSPRDRVGTEAFF. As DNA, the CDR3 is TGTGCCAGCAGCCCCCGGGACAGGGTGGGAACTGAAGCTTTCTTT.

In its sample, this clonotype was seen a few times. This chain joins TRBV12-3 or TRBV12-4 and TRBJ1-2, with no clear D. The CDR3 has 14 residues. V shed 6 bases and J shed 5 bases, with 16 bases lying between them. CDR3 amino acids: CASSPQAGMYGYTF. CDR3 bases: TGTGCCAGCAGCCCCCAGGCGGGGATGTATGGCTACACCTTC.

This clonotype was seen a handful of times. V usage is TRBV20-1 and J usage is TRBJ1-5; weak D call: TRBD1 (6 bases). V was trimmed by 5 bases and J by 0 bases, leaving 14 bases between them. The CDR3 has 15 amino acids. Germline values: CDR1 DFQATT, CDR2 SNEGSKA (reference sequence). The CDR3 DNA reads TGCAGTGCTCTCAAGGGGGAATATAGCAATCAGCCCCAGCATTTT. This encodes CSALKGEYSNQPQHF.

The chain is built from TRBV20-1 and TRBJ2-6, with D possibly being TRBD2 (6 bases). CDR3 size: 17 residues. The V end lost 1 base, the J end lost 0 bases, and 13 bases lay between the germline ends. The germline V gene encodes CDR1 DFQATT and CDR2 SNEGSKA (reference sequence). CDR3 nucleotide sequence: TGCAGTGCTAGAGCGCTAGCGTTGAGCTCTGGGGCCAACGTCCTGACTTTC. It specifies CSARALALSSGANVLTF.

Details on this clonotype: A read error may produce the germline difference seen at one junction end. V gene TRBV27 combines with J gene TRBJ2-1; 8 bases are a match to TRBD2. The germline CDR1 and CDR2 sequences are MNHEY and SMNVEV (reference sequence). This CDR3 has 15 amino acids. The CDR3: CVSSLPGGPYNEQFF. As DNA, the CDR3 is TGTGTCAGCAGCCTACCGGGGGGGCCTTACAATGAGCAGTTCTTC.

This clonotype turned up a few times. CDR3 amino acids: CASRSPRAQGTEAFF. The CDR3 DNA reads as TGTGCCAGCAGATCCCCGCGGGCCCAGGGGACTGAAGCTTTCTTT. The rearrangement links TRBV6-1 to TRBJ1-1, with D tentatively TRBD1 (6 bases). The V gene lost 6 bases and the J gene lost 5 bases, with 19 bases spanning the gap. This CDR3 is 15 amino acids long. CDR1 MNHNS and CDR2 SASEGT come from the germline V gene.

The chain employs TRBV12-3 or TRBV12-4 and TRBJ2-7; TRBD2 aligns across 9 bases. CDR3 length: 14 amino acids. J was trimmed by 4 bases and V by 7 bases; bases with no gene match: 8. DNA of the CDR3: TGTGCCAGCACCCTTAGCGGGAGCTGGTACGAGCAGTACTTC. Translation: CASTLSGSWYEQYF.

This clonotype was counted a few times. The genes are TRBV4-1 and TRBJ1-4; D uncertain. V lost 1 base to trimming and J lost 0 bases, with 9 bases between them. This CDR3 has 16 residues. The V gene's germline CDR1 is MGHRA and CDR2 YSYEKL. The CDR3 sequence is CASSQVSSATNEKLFF. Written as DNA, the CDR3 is TGCGCCAGCAGCCAAGTCTCAAGCGCAACTAATGAAAAACTGTTTTTT.

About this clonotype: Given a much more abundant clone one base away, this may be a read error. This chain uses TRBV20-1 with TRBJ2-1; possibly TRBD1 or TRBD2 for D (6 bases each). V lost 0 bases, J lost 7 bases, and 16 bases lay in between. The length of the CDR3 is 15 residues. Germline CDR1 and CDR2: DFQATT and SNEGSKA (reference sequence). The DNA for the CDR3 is TGCAGTGCTAGAGATCCGGAACAGGGAGGTAATGAGCAGTTCTTC. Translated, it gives CSARDPEQGGNEQFF.

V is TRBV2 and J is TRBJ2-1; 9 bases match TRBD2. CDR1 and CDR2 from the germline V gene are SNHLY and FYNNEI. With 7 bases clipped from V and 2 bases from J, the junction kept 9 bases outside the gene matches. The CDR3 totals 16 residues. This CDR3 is CASTKSGRLTYNEQFF. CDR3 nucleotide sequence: TGTGCCAGCACCAAAAGCGGGAGGCTAACCTACAATGAGCAGTTCTTC.

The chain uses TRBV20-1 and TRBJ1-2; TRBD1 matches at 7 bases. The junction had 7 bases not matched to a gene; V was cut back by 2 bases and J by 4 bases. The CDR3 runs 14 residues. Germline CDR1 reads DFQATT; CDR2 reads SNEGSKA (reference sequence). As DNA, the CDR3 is TGCAGTGCTAGACCTGGAGGGGGCTTCTATGGCTACACCTTC. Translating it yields CSARPGGGFYGYTF.

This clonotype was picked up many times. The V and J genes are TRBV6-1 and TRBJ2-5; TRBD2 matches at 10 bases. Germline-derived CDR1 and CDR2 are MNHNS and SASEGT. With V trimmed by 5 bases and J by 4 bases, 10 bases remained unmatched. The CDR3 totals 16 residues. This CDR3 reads CASSRSSGGAGETQYF. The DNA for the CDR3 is TGTGCCAGCAGTAGGTCCAGCGGGGGGGCCGGAGAGACCCAGTACTTC.

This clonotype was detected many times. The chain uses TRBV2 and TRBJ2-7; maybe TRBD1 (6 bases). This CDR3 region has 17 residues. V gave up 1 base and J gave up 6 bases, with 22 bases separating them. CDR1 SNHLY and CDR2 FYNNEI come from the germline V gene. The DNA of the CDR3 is TGTGCCAGCAGTGAAGGGTCTACAGGGATCCGGGTGATCGAGCAGTACTTC. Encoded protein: CASSEGSTGIRVIEQYF.

CDR3 sequence reads: CASSPSGALSTDTQYF. The CDR3 coding sequence is TGTGCCAGCAGCCCTTCGGGGGCCCTAAGCACAGATACGCAGTATTTT. This rearrangement joins TRBV7-9 to TRBJ2-3, with D perhaps assigned TRBD1 or TRBD2 (6 bases each). The CDR3 length is 16 residues. Trimming pared 5 bases from V and 0 bases from J, leaving 15 bases between. Germline CDR1 and CDR2: SEHNR and FQNEAQ (reference sequence).

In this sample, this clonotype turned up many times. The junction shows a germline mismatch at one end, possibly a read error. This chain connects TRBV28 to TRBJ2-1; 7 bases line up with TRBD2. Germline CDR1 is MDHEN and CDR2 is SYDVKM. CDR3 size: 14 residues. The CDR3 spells CASSLAGVGNEQFF. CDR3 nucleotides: TGCGCCAGCAGCTTGGCGGGGGTGGGAAATGAGCAGTTCTTC.

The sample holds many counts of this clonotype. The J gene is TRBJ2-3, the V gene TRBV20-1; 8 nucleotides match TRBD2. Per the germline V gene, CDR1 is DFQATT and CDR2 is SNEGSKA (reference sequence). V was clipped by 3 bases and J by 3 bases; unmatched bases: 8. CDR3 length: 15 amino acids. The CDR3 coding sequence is TGCAGTGCTAGTTTAGCGGGACCCTGGACAGATACGCAGTATTTT. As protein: CSASLAGPWTDTQYF.

The CDR3 DNA sequence: TGTGCCAGTACCCGGGACAGAGGGAACACCGGGGAGCTGTTTTTT. The encoded protein is CASTRDRGNTGELFF. The rearrangement uses TRBV19 and TRBJ2-2, with TRBD1 matching 7 bases. CDR1 and CDR2 from the germline V gene are LNHDA and SQIVND (reference sequence). The CDR3 contains 15 residues. Trimming removed 7 bases from V and 1 base from J; junction bases left unmatched: 6.